This T cell receptor beta chain emerged from a study of PD-1 blockade in classical Hodgkin lymphoma. Findings and limits, study-wide: Newly diagnosed patients reportedly trailed healthy donors in baseline TCR diversity. CD4+ TCR diversity, unlike CD8+, rose significantly by C4D1.

CDR3 length: 16 amino acids. Per the germline V gene, CDR1 is LNHDA and CDR2 is SQIVND (reference sequence). V lost 5 bases and J lost 4, with 17 bases in between. Assay: immunoSEQ multiplex PCR; the TCRdb copy retains only in-frame clones and omits some. The table shows 20,000 to 25,000 clones, with around 80% occurring only once. Each patient's relapse followed autologous stem cell transplantation, and brentuximab vedotin exposure varied. The best responses consisted of complete response, partial response or progressive disease. For this clone: Antigen specificity is unknown.

The specimen comprised peripheral blood mononuclear cells (PBMCs), sampled before the second cycle of nivolumab. This receptor was identified in a human donor with classical Hodgkin lymphoma. The chain uses TRBV19 and TRBJ1-4; the D gene is possibly TRBD1 (6 bases). CDR3 sequence: CASSPARTDFNEKLFF. CDR3 DNA sequence: TGTGCCAGTAGTCCCGCCCGGACAGACTTTAATGAAAAACTGTTTTTT.